Here is one T cell receptor beta chain with its context. The data originate from a study of blood T cells in healthy people across ages. Germline V lookup: CDR1 MNHEY, CDR2 SVGAGI. The trim removed 5 bases at V and 0 bases at J, leaving 8 bases unmatched. The CDR3 runs 16 residues. Primed by a sample-barcoded 5' primer and a J-beta primer mix, a second PCR proceeded for 7 to 11 cycles. MiXCR was run by TCRdb on the 5' RACE reads, yielding one entry per CDR3 protein. The sample lists 800,000 to 950,000 distinct CDR3 sequences, around 46% occurring once. The sequencing sample was made of blood. The receptor comes from a man aged 30 to 39 in good health. The rearrangement joins TRBV6-5 to TRBJ2-3; 7 nucleotides match TRBD1. The CDR3 DNA sequence: TGTGCCAGCAGTCCCTGGGTACAGGGGAGCACAGATACGCAGTATTTT. Translating it yields CASSPWVQGSTDTQYF.